These 3 T cell receptor beta chains originate from one sample sequenced in a study of T cells in Graves' hyperthyroidism and ophthalmopathy. Authors of the study amplified TCR beta CDR3 regions from RNA transcripts. The HTBI primer set served for first-round RT-PCR of the TCR CDR3. Each CDR3 protein is one row after TCRdb ran MiXCR on the multiplex PCR reads. The sample contains around 400,000 distinct CDR3 sequences, just under 25% of which appear only once. The sequenced sample consisted of blood. These receptors originate from a man between 50 and 59 years old with Graves' hyperthyroidism.

The V gene is TRBV20-1, the J gene TRBJ1-5; TRBD1 is a possible D gene (5 bases). Germline CDR1 is DFQATT and CDR2 is SNEGSKA (reference sequence). The length of the CDR3 is 15 residues. The V end lost 1 base, the J end lost 6 bases, and 16 bases lay between the germline ends. This chain's CDR3 is CSARARGYGGQPQHF. Written as DNA, the CDR3 is TGCAGTGCTAGAGCGCGGGGATACGGGGGTCAGCCCCAGCATTTT.

The genes are TRBV29-1 and TRBJ2-1; maybe TRBD2 (6 bases). V lost 7 bases to trimming and J lost 4 bases, with 14 bases between them. Germline V CDR1 and CDR2: SQVTM, ANQGSEA. There are 13 residues in the CDR3. The CDR3 region is CSAGDWSYNEQFF. Here the CDR3 DNA reads TGCAGCGCCGGGGACTGGAGTTACAATGAGCAGTTCTTC.

This chain connects TRBV6-5 to TRBJ2-4; no reliable D call. Trimming removed 0 bases from V and 1 base from J, with 13 bases in between. The CDR3 loop spans 17 amino acids. Germline lookup yields CDR1 MNHEY and CDR2 SVGAGI. In nucleotides, the CDR3 is TGTGCCAGCAGTTACTCATACAGAATATCTGCCAAAAACATTCAGTACTTC. Its protein is CASSYSYRISAKNIQYF.